This T cell receptor beta chain was obtained from a study of PD-1 blockade in classical Hodgkin lymphoma. Background on the study: Nivolumab dosing for patients was 3 mg/kg, administered intravenously every 2 weeks. General observations from the study: It was CD4+ TCR diversity, not CD8+, that rose significantly by C4D1. Relapsed/refractory patients reportedly had lower baseline diversity than newly diagnosed patients. Patients who responded completely had about the same baseline diversity as newly diagnosed patients.

This clone occurred a few times. The target antigen is unknown. Indicated time point: cycle 4 day 1 (C4D1), after more than five weeks of nivolumab. Each of the patients experienced relapse following autologous stem cell transplantation, and their brentuximab vedotin exposure differed. Clones were read by immunoSEQ multiplex PCR, and TCRdb kept only the in-frame ones, dropping some. The table records approximately 38,000 clones, about 80% of them present only once. This receptor was identified in a human donor with classical Hodgkin lymphoma. The material was peripheral blood mononuclear cells (PBMCs), obtained before the fourth cycle of nivolumab.

The chain's CDR3 is CASSPRTGGLGDTQYF. CDR3 bases: TGTGCCAGCAGCCCCCGAACAGGGGGTTTGGGGGATACGCAGTATTTT. This rearrangement joins TRBV11-3 to TRBJ2-3; 8 bases map to TRBD1. The V and J ends lost 5 bases and 6 bases, in that order; junction bases with no gene match: 13. Looked up from germline, CDR1 is SGHNT and CDR2 is YENEEA. The CDR3 loop spans 16 amino acids. Using reference TRBV11-3 and TRBJ2-3 for the parts outside the CDR3, the full variable domain is EAGVVQSPRYKIIEKKQPVAFWCNPISGHNTLYWYLQNLGQGPELLIRYENEEAVDDSQLPKDRFSAERLKGVDSTLKIQPAELGDSAVYLCASSPRTGGLGDTQYFGPGTRLTVL.